A few counts support the clone carrying this T cell receptor (beta chain). This entry is derived from a study of blood T cell repertoires in COVID-19. Study information: Both acute and convalescent COVID-19 samples were obtained from the United States, Italy and Spain. Sources were T cells, B-cell-depleted T cells, or PBMCs; the material itself was cDNA or gDNA.

Study processing details: Reference gene primer amplification yielded estimated nucleated cell counts. TCRdb keeps only in-frame clones here, not all; method: immunoSEQ multiplex PCR. V and J calls plus clone size are reproduced from that table; the DNA served to infer D and trimming. The profile shows about 68,000 clones, about 80% of them singletons. The V and J ends lost 4 bases and 1 base respectively, with 11 bases between them. This CDR3 spans 15 amino acids. The germline V gene has CDR1 SGHRS and CDR2 YFSETQ. This clonotype was sampled from a human donor in a cohort sampled during active COVID-19. Material: peripheral blood. This chain joins TRBV5-1 and TRBJ2-2; possibly TRBD1 for D (6 bases). CDR3 DNA: TGCGCCAGCAGCCCTATGGACAGGAACACCGGGGAGCTGTTTTTT. This encodes CASSPMDRNTGELFF.